This T cell receptor (beta chain) originates from a study of T cells in Graves' hyperthyroidism and ophthalmopathy. The CDR3 regions of TCR beta were amplified from RNA transcripts. A set of HTBI primers served as the primers for a first-round RT-PCR of the TCR CDR3. TCRdb used MiXCR to reprocess the multiplex PCR reads, holding one entry per CDR3 protein. The sample yields some 350,000 distinct CDR3 sequences, around 15% seen once. Notes on the study in general: Ophthalmopathy was separated from stable hyperthyroidism by a 13 V-J model.

Each diagnosis drew on symptoms, thyroxine, TRAb, thyroid ultrasound and orbital computed tomography findings. About this clonotype itself: The antigen is undetermined.

The CDR3 is 14 amino acids. The trim removed 4 bases at V and 0 bases at J, leaving 3 bases unmatched. CDR1 is SGHNT, CDR2 YYREEE, per germline (reference sequence). The chain links TRBV5-4 to TRBJ1-1; TRBD1 agrees at 7 bases. The origin of this receptor is a woman aged 40-49 years with Graves' ophthalmopathy. Sequences were obtained from blood. For the CDR3, the DNA is TGTGCCAGCAGCGTGGACAGGCTGAACACTGAAGCTTTCTTT. Translated: CASSVDRLNTEAFF.